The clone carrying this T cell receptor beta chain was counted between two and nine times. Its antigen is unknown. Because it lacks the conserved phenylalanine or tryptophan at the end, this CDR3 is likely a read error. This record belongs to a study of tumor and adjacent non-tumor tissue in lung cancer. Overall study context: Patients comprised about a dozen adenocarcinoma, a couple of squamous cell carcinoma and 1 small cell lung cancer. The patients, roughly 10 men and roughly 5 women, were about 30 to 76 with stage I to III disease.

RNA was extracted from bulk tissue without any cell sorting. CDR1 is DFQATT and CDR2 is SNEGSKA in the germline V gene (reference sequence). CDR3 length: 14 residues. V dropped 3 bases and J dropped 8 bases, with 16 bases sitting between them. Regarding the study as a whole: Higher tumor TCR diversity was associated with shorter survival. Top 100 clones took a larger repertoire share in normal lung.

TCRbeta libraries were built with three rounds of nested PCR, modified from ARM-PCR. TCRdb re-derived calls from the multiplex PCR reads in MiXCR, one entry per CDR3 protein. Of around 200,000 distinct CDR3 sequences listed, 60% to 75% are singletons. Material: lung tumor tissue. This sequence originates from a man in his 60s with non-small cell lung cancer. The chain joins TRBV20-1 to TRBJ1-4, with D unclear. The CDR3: CSASMIAGGEKLFL. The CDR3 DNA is TGCAGTGCTAGTATGATCGCCGGAGGGGAAAAACTGTTTTTA.